Below are 5 T cell receptor beta chains sequenced from a single sample in a study of T cells in Graves' hyperthyroidism and ophthalmopathy. Authors of the study amplified TCR beta CDR3 regions from RNA transcripts. First-round RT-PCR of the TCR CDR3 relied on the HTBI primer set. TCRdb re-analysed the multiplex PCR reads in MiXCR, keeping a single row per CDR3 protein. The sample holds roughly 660,000 distinct CDR3 sequences, about 18% seen once. Input material: blood. The receptors derive from a man aged 45-65 years with Graves' hyperthyroidism.

This clonotype appeared many times. The V gene is TRBV6-2 or TRBV6-3, the J gene TRBJ1-1, with D perhaps TRBD1 (5 bases). The ends were cut back, 0 bases at V and 5 bases at J, with 19 bases in the middle. From germline, CDR1 is MNHEY and CDR2 SVGEGT. The CDR3 is 17 amino acids. The CDR3 region has the DNA TGTGCCAGCAGTTACTCTTCCGGAGGTGACAGCTTGACTGAAGCTTTCTTT. This sequence encodes CASSYSSGGDSLTEAFF.

This clonotype was seen a handful of times. The rearrangement joins TRBV18 to TRBJ2-1, with TRBD2 matching over 9 bases. The CDR3 sequence is 15 residues long. Germline assignment: CDR1 KGHSH and CDR2 LQKENI. Trimming cost V 1 base and J 7 bases; bases outside gene matches: 5. CDR3 sequence: CASSPQRLAENEQFF. DNA of the CDR3: TGTGCCAGCTCACCACAACGACTAGCGGAGAATGAGCAGTTCTTC.

This clonotype was seen at least ten times. The chain joins TRBV18 to TRBJ2-4; either TRBD1 or TRBD2 may supply D (5 bases each). The germline V gene encodes CDR1 KGHSH and CDR2 LQKENI. The CDR3 length is 15 residues. V shed 2 bases and J shed 7 bases, with 15 bases lying between them. The CDR3 region is CASSPGSGDRNIQYF. The CDR3 DNA reads TGTGCCAGCTCACCAGGCAGTGGGGACCGGAACATTCAGTACTTC.

At least ten counts were recorded for this clonotype. The genes are TRBV12-3 or TRBV12-4 and TRBJ1-6, with D perhaps TRBD1 (6 bases). The CDR3 has 17 amino acids. The ends were cut back, 6 bases at V and 12 bases at J, with 27 bases in the middle. The DNA for the CDR3 is TGTGCCAGCAGCTCGGAGTTTAGCGGGACAAACAGTTTACCCCTCCACTTT. Protein: CASSSEFSGTNSLPLHF.

The chain uses TRBV29-1 and TRBJ2-3; maybe TRBD1 (5 bases). CDR1 is SQVTM and CDR2 is ANQGSEA in the germline V gene. Trimming removed 2 bases from V and 2 bases from J, with 11 bases in between. CDR3 length equals 14 residues. The CDR3 DNA follows: TGCAGCGTTGAACAGGGCGATTCCACAGATACGCAGTATTTT. Its protein product is CSVEQGDSTDTQYF.